The 25 T cell receptor beta chains in this list originate from one sample, sequenced in a study of blood T cell repertoires in COVID-19. Sequencing used immunoSEQ multiplex PCR; TCRdb keeps in-frame clones, though not all of them. The sample yields 180,000 or so clones, about 84% seen once. The source material was PBMCs or T cells enriched from blood (not recorded which). Receptors originate from a woman aged 30 to 39 who had recovered from COVID-19.

The chain joins TRBV10-1 to TRBJ2-3; D unclear. Trimming stripped 3 bases from V and 0 bases from J, with 13 bases between. The CDR3 sequence is 16 residues long. CDR1 is WNHNN, CDR2 SYGVQD, per germline (reference sequence). The CDR3 DNA sequence: TGCGCCAGCAGTGATGGGCTACCCGAGAGCACAGATACGCAGTATTTT. Protein sequence: CASSDGLPESTDTQYF.

CDR3 coding DNA: TGTGCCAGCAGCTCCACTTGGAGCTCCTACAATGAGCAGTTCTTC. It translates to CASSSTWSSYNEQFF. The J gene is TRBJ2-1, the V gene TRBV7-2; D not certain. The CDR3 runs to 15 residues. The germline V gene encodes CDR1 SGHTA and CDR2 FQGNSA. V lost 4 bases and J 0 bases, leaving 10 bases between the germline ends.

The J gene is TRBJ2-2, the V gene TRBV3-1 (or the pseudogene TRBV3-2); 8 nucleotides agree with TRBD2. There are 16 residues in the CDR3. Losses at the gene ends were 3 bases for V and 1 base for J; bases not matched to a gene: 4. Germline V gene sequence: CDR1 LGHDT, CDR2 YNNKEL (reference sequence). CDR3 loop: CASSQLAGLNTGELFF. The CDR3 DNA sequence: TGTGCCAGCAGCCAGTTAGCGGGATTGAACACCGGGGAGCTGTTTTTT.

This chain joins TRBV2 and TRBJ2-7; D remains ambiguous. The V gene lost 5 bases and the J gene lost 5 bases, with 22 bases spanning the gap. The CDR3 covers 16 residues. The germline CDR1 and CDR2 sequences are SNHLY and FYNNEI. CDR3 nucleotides: TGTGCCAGCAGTTCGGTTTTGGTCGCGGATGGAGACGAGCAGTACTTC. This encodes CASSSVLVADGDEQYF.

The chain couples TRBV5-6 to TRBJ1-1; D not certain. There are 17 residues in the CDR3. V was shortened by 1 base and J by 5 bases, with 21 bases between the two germline ends. Germline V lookup: CDR1 SGHDT, CDR2 YYEEEE. CDR3 in DNA: TGTGCCAGCAGCTTGCTGGGGTATGGAGGTAGGGAAACTGAAGCTTTCTTT. This gives the protein CASSLLGYGGRETEAFF.

J is TRBJ2-7 and V is TRBV19; TRBD2 matches at 15 bases. The V gene's germline CDR1 is LNHDA and CDR2 SQIVND (reference sequence). J was trimmed by 4 bases and V by 6 bases; bases with no gene match: 16. The CDR3 is made up of 19 amino acids. CDR3 residues: CASSHRGRRTSGREYEQYF. As DNA, the CDR3 is TGTGCCAGTAGCCACAGGGGGCGGAGGACTAGCGGGAGGGAATACGAGCAGTACTTC.

This rearrangement joins TRBV14 to TRBJ2-7; D unresolved. V gave up 1 base and J gave up 3 bases, with 4 bases separating them. The length of the CDR3 is 12 residues. From germline, CDR1 is SGHDN and CDR2 FVKESK. CDR3 sequence reads: CASSQAYYEQYF. CDR3 DNA sequence: TGTGCCAGCAGCCAAGCCTACTACGAGCAGTACTTC. Together with reference TRBV14 and TRBJ2-7, the CDR3 gives the full variable domain: EAGVTQFPSHSVIEKGQTVTLRCDPISGHDNLYWYRRVMGKEIKFLLHFVKESKQDESGMPNNRFLAERTGGTYSTLKVQPAELEDSGVYFCASSQAYYEQYFGPGTRLTVT.

The gene calls are TRBV19 and TRBJ2-7; TRBD1 matches at 10 bases. The CDR3 runs 14 residues. Per germline, CDR1 LNHDA and CDR2 SQIVND (reference sequence). CDR3 nucleotides: TGTGCTAGCCAATCGGGGACAGGGGCCTACGAGCAGTACTTC. Translation: CASQSGTGAYEQYF.

The rearrangement joins TRBV18 to TRBJ2-1, with D unclear. From germline, CDR1 is KGHSH and CDR2 LQKENI. There are 13 residues in the CDR3. V was shortened by 4 bases and J by 5 bases, with 9 bases between the two germline ends. This chain's CDR3 is CASSRQANNEQFF. The CDR3 region has the DNA TGTGCCAGCTCACGCCAAGCCAACAATGAGCAGTTCTTC.

CDR3 coding DNA: TGTGCCAGCAGCTTATCACTCAACACTGAAGCTTTCTTT. Its translation: CASSLSLNTEAFF. V gene TRBV6-5 combines with J gene TRBJ1-1; the D is unclear. This CDR3 is built from 13 residues. The ends were cut back, 6 bases at V and 2 bases at J, with 10 bases in the middle. Germline V CDR1 and CDR2: MNHEY, SVGAGI.

Only a few counts were recorded for this clone. The gene calls are TRBV2 and TRBJ2-7; TRBD1 aligns across 7 bases. J gave up 1 base and V 5 bases, and 5 bases lay outside the gene matches. Germline V gene data show CDR1 as SNHLY and CDR2 as FYNNEI. This CDR3 spans 14 amino acids. Here the CDR3 reads CASSQGQLSYEQYF. CDR3 coding DNA: TGTGCCAGCAGTCAGGGACAGTTATCCTACGAGCAGTACTTC.

The chain is built from TRBV6-5 and TRBJ2-3; no reliable D call. CDR3 length: 15 residues. The V gene's germline CDR1 is MNHEY and CDR2 SVGAGI. V was cut by 8 bases and J by 4 bases, with 19 bases left in between. The CDR3 DNA reads TGTGCCAGCCTACTTTCCTACTTACCGGCAGATACGCAGTATTTT. Its protein is CASLLSYLPADTQYF.

This rearrangement joins TRBV30 to TRBJ1-1; D is perhaps TRBD1 (5 bases). The germline V gene encodes CDR1 GTSNPN and CDR2 SVGIG (reference sequence). The CDR3 contains 13 residues. V was clipped by 2 bases and J by 4 bases, with 11 bases between them. CDR3 sequence: CAWSKGLVTEAFF. The CDR3, as DNA: TGTGCCTGGAGTAAGGGGTTGGTCACTGAAGCTTTCTTT.

CDR3 sequence reads: CASSFPSRHEQFF. CDR3 bases: TGTGCCAGCAGTTTTCCTTCCCGTCATGAGCAGTTCTTC. The V call is TRBV27, the J call TRBJ2-1; D is undetermined. Germline V gives CDR1 MNHEY, CDR2 SMNVEV (reference sequence). The CDR3 runs 13 residues. The V end was cut by 3 bases, the J end by 8 bases, with 11 bases between.

The genes are TRBV29-1 and TRBJ2-1, with a tentative D call TRBD1 (6 bases). This CDR3 contains 14 residues. Between the trimmed V and J ends, which lost 4 bases and 4 bases, there was a span of 14 bases. Germline V CDR1 and CDR2: SQVTM, ANQGSEA. In DNA form, the CDR3 reads TGCAGCGTTGGCTTCAGGGGCACGTACAATGAGCAGTTCTTC. Its translation: CSVGFRGTYNEQFF.

V and J are TRBV5-1 and TRBJ2-2, with D possibly being TRBD2 (7 bases). Trimming took 5 bases from V and 6 from J, leaving 17 bases between them. The CDR3 loop spans 15 amino acids. Per germline, CDR1 SGHRS and CDR2 YFSETQ. CDR3 bases: TGCGCCAGCAGGCCCACGGGGGGCAGCCCCGGGGAGCTGTTTTTT. Encoded protein: CASRPTGGSPGELFF.

The J gene is TRBJ2-7, the V gene TRBV30, with 7 nucleotides matching TRBD1. CDR1 GTSNPN and CDR2 SVGIG come from the germline V gene (reference sequence). This CDR3 spans 13 amino acids. V was pared by 4 bases and J by 9 bases, with 12 bases of the junction left unmatched. This chain's CDR3 is CAWTYGQASVQYF. Here the CDR3 DNA reads TGTGCCTGGACCTACGGACAGGCATCCGTGCAGTACTTC.

The chain links TRBV11-3 to TRBJ2-3, with TRBD1 matching over 9 bases. Germline lookup yields CDR1 SGHNT and CDR2 YENEEA. CDR3 length: 16 amino acids. The V segment lost 5 bases and the J segment 8 bases; nucleotides outside the gene matches: 14. The CDR3 DNA sequence: TGTGCCAGCAGCCCAGCACCGGGACAGGGTCTACCTACGCAGTATTTT. Protein: CASSPAPGQGLPTQYF.

This clone has more than one count but fewer than ten. This sequence joins TRBV28 and TRBJ2-7; 7 bases line up with TRBD2. The CDR3 extends over 15 amino acids. The trim removed 5 bases at V and 3 bases at J, leaving 10 bases unmatched. Germline V gene sequence: CDR1 MDHEN, CDR2 SYDVKM. This chain's CDR3 is CASSKPGLEVYEQYF. CDR3 DNA sequence: TGTGCCAGCAGTAAACCCGGACTAGAAGTCTACGAGCAGTACTTC.

The chain recombines TRBV4-1 with TRBJ1-6, with D maybe TRBD1 (5 bases). With 4 bases removed from V and 5 bases from J, the gap between germline ends came to 9 bases. CDR1 and CDR2 from the germline V gene are MGHRA and YSYEKL. This CDR3 comprises 14 residues. The CDR3 region has the DNA TGCGCCAGCAGCCGGGGGGTGGATAATTCACCCCTCCACTTT. Translating it yields CASSRGVDNSPLHF.

V is TRBV30 and J is TRBJ2-1; 10 bases fit TRBD2. CDR1 GTSNPN and CDR2 SVGIG come from the germline V gene (reference sequence). After removal of 0 bases from V and 7 bases from J, the junction contained 9 bases not matched to a gene. This CDR3 is built from 16 residues. CDR3 nucleotides: TGTGCCTGGAGTGTACGCTCTAGCGGGAGAGGGAATGAGCAGTTCTTC. It translates to CAWSVRSSGRGNEQFF.

This clone was found once. The CDR3 spells CASSLQGAGQPQHF. Written as DNA, the CDR3 is TGTGCCAGCAGCCTGCAGGGGGCCGGTCAGCCCCAGCATTTT. The chain carries TRBV3-1 (or the pseudogene TRBV3-2) and TRBJ1-5, with TRBD1 matching over 8 bases. CDR1 and CDR2 (germline): LGHDT, YNNKEL (reference sequence). The V gene end was trimmed by 4 bases and the J gene end by 6 bases; junction bases not matched to a gene: 5. The CDR3 covers 14 residues.

The J gene is TRBJ2-5, the V gene TRBV2; 10 positions match TRBD1. Germline V gives CDR1 SNHLY, CDR2 FYNNEI. Trimming took 6 bases from V and 5 from J; bases not matched to a gene: 12. This CDR3 region has 16 residues. CDR3 nucleotides: TGTGCCAGCAGCCCCCAGACAGGGGGCGAAGCGGAGACCCAGTACTTC. As protein: CASSPQTGGEAETQYF.

The V gene is TRBV2, the J gene TRBJ2-3; 13 bases map to TRBD2. Germline-derived CDR1 and CDR2 are SNHLY and FYNNEI. The V and J ends lost 7 bases and 5 bases, in that order; junction bases with no gene match: 9. The CDR3 is 16 amino acids. CDR3 bases: TGTGCCAGCAACCTTCCGGGACTAGCGGGGCAAGATACGCAGTATTTT. It is translated as CASNLPGLAGQDTQYF. Full variable domain (rest looked up from reference TRBV2 and TRBJ2-3): EPEVTQTPSHQVTQMGQEVILRCVPISNHLYFYWYRQILGQKVEFLVSFYNNEISEKSEIFDDQFSVERPDGSNFTLKIRSTKLEDSAMYFCASNLPGLAGQDTQYFGPGTRLTVL.

The chain couples TRBV4-1 to TRBJ1-2, with D unclear. In germline, CDR1 is MGHRA, CDR2 YSYEKL. The CDR3 totals 13 residues. Deletions cut 2 bases from V and 8 bases from J, with 12 bases between. This CDR3 reads CASSQSAGGGYTF. The CDR3 DNA reads as TGCGCCAGCAGCCAATCGGCGGGAGGAGGCTACACCTTC.